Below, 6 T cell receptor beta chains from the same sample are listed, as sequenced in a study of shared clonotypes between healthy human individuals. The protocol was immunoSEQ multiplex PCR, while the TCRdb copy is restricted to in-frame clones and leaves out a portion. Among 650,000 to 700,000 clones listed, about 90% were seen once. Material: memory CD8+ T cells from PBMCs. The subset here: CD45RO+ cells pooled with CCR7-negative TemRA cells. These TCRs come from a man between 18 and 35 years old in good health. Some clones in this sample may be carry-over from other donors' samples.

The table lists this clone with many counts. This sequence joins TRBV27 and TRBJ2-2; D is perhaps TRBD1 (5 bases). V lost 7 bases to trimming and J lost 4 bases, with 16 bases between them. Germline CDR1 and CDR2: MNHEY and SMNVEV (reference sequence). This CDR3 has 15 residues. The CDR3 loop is CASKPHRGSTGELFF. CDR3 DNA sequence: TGTGCCAGCAAACCCCATAGGGGCAGCACCGGGGAGCTGTTTTTT.

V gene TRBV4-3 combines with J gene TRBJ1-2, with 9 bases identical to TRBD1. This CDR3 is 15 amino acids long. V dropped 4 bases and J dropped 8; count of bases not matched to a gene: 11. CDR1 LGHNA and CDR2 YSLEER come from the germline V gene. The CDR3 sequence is CASSPDRGALIGYTF. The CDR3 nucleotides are TGCGCCAGCAGCCCTGACAGGGGGGCTCTGATCGGCTACACCTTC.

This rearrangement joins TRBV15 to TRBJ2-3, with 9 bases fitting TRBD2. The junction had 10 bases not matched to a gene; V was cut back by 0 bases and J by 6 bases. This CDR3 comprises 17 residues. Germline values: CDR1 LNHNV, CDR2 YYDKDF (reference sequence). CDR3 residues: CATSRDFGGRALDTQYF. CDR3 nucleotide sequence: TGTGCCACCAGCAGAGATTTCGGCGGGAGGGCCTTGGATACGCAGTATTTT. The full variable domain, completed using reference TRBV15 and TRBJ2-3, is DAMVIQNPRYQVTQFGKPVTLSCSQTLNHNVMYWYQQKSSQAPKLLFHYYDKDFNNEADTPDNFQSRRPNTSFCFLDIRSPGLGDTAMYLCATSRDFGGRALDTQYFGPGTRLTVL.

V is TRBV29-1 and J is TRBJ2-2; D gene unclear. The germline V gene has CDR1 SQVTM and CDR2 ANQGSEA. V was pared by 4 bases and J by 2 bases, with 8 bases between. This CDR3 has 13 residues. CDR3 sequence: CSVGTSNTGELFF. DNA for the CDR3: TGCAGCGTTGGTACCTCCAACACCGGGGAGCTGTTTTTT.

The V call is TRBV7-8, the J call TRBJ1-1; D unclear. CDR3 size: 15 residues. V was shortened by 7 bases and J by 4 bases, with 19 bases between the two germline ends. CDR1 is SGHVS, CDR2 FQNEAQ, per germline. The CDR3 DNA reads TGTGCCAGCATCCCCCGCGGTCCTGCGGGCACTGAAGCTTTCTTT. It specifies CASIPRGPAGTEAFF.

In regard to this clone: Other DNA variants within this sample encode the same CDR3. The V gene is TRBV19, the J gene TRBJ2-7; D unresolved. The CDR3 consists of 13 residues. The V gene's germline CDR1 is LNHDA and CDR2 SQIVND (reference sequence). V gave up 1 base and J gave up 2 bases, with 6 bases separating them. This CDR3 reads CASSIGQAYEQYF. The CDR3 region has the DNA TGTGCCAGTAGTATAGGGCAGGCCTACGAGCAGTACTTC. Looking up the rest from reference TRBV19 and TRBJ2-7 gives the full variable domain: DGGITQSPKYLFRKEGQNVTLSCEQNLNHDAMYWYRQDPGQGLRLIYYSQIVNDFQKGDIAEGYSVSREKKESFPLTVTSAQKNPTAFYLCASSIGQAYEQYFGPGTRLTVT.